Listed below are T cell receptor beta chains from one sample, sequenced in a study of cytomegalovirus exposure and HLA in healthy donors. Repertoires were generated with immunoSEQ multiplex PCR, while TCRdb's copy carries only in-frame clones and drops some. This repertoire shows some 120,000 clones, roughly 63% found once; its top ten account for about 1.5%. Source material: PBMCs. The receptors were gathered from a man between 25 and 39 years old in good health and CMV-seropositive. Both conserved end residues are part of each CDR3. Each record gives: D gene, V gene, J gene, clone size, CDR3 DNA, CDR3 protein. D genes are given only for firm matches. Expanded clones are given a class, and other clones once, few, many or no size at all.

NA,TRBV4-2,TRBJ2-7,once,TGTGCCAGCAGCCAAGATTACGGAGGGCTCTCCTACGAGCAGTACTTC,CASSQDYGGLSYEQYF
NA,TRBV28,TRBJ2-1,NA,TGTGCCAGCAGTGGCAGGGGATTAGGTTACAATGAGCAGTTCTTC,CASSGRGLGYNEQFF
NA,TRBV6-5,TRBJ1-1,NA,TGTGCCAGCAAGCGGCACGGGGATACTGAAGCTTTCTTT,CASKRHGDTEAFF
TRBD2,TRBV27,TRBJ2-1,NA,TGTGCCAGCAGGCAACGTGGCCGACTTCTAGCGGGAGGGCGGGGTGAGCAGTTCTTC,CASRQRGRLLAGGRGEQFF
NA,TRBV27,TRBJ2-7,few,TGTGCCAGCAGTCCCCGACCGGGTGTTCCGGGGGAGCAGTACTTC,CASSPRPGVPGEQYF
TRBD2,TRBV7-2,TRBJ2-7,once,TGTGCCAGCAGCTTAGTTGGACTAGCGGGAGGGGCGGAGCAGTACTTC,CASSLVGLAGGAEQYF
NA,TRBV19,TRBJ2-5,NA,TGTGCCAGTAGTTACGACTTCCAAGAGACCCAGTACTTC,CASSYDFQETQYF
NA,TRBV29-1,TRBJ2-3,NA,TGCAGCGTCGAAAAAAATCCGAGCACAGATACGCAGTATTTT,CSVEKNPSTDTQYF
TRBD2,TRBV5-1,TRBJ2-7,NA,TGCGCCAGCACCCTCTCGGGGGGGACCAGCTCCTACGAGCAGTACTTC,CASTLSGGTSSYEQYF
NA,TRBV15,TRBJ2-7,NA,TGTGCCACCAGCAAAGGCGGGGACTCCTACGAGCAGTACTTC,CATSKGGDSYEQYF
TRBD1,TRBV15,TRBJ1-5,NA,TGTGCCACCAGCCCCGGGACAGGGTCTCAGCCCCAGCATTTT,CATSPGTGSQPQHF
NA,TRBV7-9,TRBJ2-1,once,TGTGCCAGCAGCCTTGAAGCTTACAATGAGCAGTTCTTC,CASSLEAYNEQFF
NA,TRBV9,TRBJ1-1,NA,TGTGCCAGCAGCGTATCATCCCAGGGTCATACTGAAGCTTTCTTT,CASSVSSQGHTEAFF
NA,TRBV7-3,TRBJ2-1,NA,TGTGCCAGCAGCGACATCCTGGGCAATGAGCAGTTCTTC,CASSDILGNEQFF
NA,TRBV6-1,TRBJ2-1,NA,TGTGCCAGCAGATCTACAGGGTTTATGGAGTTCTTC,CASRSTGFMEFF
TRBD2,TRBV5-4,TRBJ2-5,NA,TGTGCCAGCAGCTCAAGCTCTAGCGGGAGTCTTCAAGAGACCCAGTACTTC,CASSSSSSGSLQETQYF
NA,TRBV4-2,TRBJ2-7,NA,TGTGCCAGCAGCCAAGTCGGCTACGAGCAGTACTTC,CASSQVGYEQYF